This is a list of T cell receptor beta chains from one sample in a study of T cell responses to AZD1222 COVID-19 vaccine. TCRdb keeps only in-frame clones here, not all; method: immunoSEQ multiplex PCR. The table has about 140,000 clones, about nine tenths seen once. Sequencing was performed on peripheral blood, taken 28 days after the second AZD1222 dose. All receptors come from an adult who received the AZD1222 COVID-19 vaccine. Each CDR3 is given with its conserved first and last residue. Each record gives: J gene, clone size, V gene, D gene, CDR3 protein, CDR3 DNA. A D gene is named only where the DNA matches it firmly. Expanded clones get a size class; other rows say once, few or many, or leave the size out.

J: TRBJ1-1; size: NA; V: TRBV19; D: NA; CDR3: CASSISSSGYTEAFF; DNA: TGTGCCAGTAGTATATCGAGTTCGGGCTACACTGAAGCTTTCTTT
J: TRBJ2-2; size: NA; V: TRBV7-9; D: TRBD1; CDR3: CASSWTGGTGELFF; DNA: TGTGCCAGCAGCTGGACAGGGGGCACCGGGGAGCTGTTTTTT
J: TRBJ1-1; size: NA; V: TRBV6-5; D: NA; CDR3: CASTGGVEAFF; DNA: TGTGCCAGCACCGGGGGGGTCGAAGCTTTCTTT
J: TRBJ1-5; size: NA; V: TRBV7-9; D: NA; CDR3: CASSLGVRGNQPQHF; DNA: TGTGCCAGCAGCTTAGGGGTCAGGGGCAATCAGCCCCAGCATTTT
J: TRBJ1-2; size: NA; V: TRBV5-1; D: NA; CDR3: CASSLVSGANYGYTF; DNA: TGCGCCAGCAGCTTGGTATCAGGTGCTAACTATGGCTACACCTTC
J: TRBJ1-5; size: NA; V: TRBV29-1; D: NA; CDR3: CSVVWGLGNNQPQHF; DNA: TGCAGCGTTGTGTGGGGGCTGGGGAACAATCAGCCCCAGCATTTT
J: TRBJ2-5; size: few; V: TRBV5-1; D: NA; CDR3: CASSLGRVQETQYF; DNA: TGCGCCAGCAGCTTGGGACGAGTTCAAGAGACCCAGTACTTC
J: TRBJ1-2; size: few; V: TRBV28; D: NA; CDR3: CASSLSRSNRGYTF; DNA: TGTGCCAGCAGTTTATCGAGATCTAATCGGGGCTACACCTTC
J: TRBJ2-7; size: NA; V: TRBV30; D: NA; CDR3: CAWSVGRGEQYF; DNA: TGTGCCTGGAGTGTAGGTCGTGGAGAGCAGTACTTC
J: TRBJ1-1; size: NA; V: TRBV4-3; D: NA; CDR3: CASSQDAQGTEAFF; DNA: TGCGCCAGCAGCCAAGATGCACAGGGCACTGAAGCTTTCTTT
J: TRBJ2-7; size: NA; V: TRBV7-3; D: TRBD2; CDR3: CASSSLAGGPLGYEQYF; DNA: TGTGCCAGCAGCTCCCTAGCGGGAGGGCCCCTAGGCTACGAGCAGTACTTC
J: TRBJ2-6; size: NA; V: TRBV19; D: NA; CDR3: CASSIGRGHGGANVLTF; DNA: TGTGCCAGTAGTATAGGGAGGGGGCATGGTGGGGCCAACGTCCTGACTTTC
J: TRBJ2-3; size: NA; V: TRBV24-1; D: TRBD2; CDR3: CATQGAGSGLAEKSSSTDTQYF; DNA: TGTGCTACTCAAGGGGCGGGATCGGGACTAGCGGAGAAATCCTCTAGCACAGATACGCAGTATTTT
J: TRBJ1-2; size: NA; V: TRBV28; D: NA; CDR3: CASSIYSPEGNYGYTF; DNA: TGTGCCAGCAGTATCTACTCCCCGGAGGGTAACTATGGCTACACCTTC
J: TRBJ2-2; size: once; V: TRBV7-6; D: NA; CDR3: CASAGGGAPPTNTGELFF; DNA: TGTGCCAGCGCGGGTGGGGGGGCGCCACCAACGAACACCGGGGAGCTGTTTTTT
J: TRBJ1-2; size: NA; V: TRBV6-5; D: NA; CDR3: CASSPDNSGGYTF; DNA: TGTGCCAGCAGTCCAGACAACTCCGGAGGCTACACCTTC
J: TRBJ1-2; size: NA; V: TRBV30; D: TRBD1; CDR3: CAWDRGRYGYTF; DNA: TGTGCCTGGGACAGGGGTCGGTATGGCTACACCTTC
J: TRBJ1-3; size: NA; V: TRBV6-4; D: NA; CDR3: CASSDMKRRYSGNTIYF; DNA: TGTGCCAGCAGTGACATGAAACGTCGGTACTCTGGAAACACCATATATTTT
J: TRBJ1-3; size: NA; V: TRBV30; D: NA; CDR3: CAWRQDSGNTIYF; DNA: TGTGCCTGGAGACAGGATTCTGGAAACACCATATATTTT
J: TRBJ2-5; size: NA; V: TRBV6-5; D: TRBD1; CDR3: CASSYSYGTGQETQYF; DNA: TGTGCCAGCAGTTACTCCTACGGGACAGGACAAGAGACCCAGTACTTC
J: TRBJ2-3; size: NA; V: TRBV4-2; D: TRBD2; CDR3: CASSPTGTSGSTDTQYF; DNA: TGTGCCAGCAGCCCGACCGGGACTAGCGGGAGCACAGATACGCAGTATTTT
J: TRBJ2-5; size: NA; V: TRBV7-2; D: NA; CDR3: CASNSGGGETQYF; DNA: TGTGCCAGTAATAGCGGAGGGGGAGAGACCCAGTACTTC
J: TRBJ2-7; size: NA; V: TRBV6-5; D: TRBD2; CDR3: CASSYSSASGFYEQYF; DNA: TGTGCCAGCAGTTACTCGTCGGCTAGCGGATTCTACGAGCAGTACTTC
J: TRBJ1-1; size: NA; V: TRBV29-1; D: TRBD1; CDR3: CSVLRQGGSNTEAFF; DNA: TGCAGCGTTTTACGACAGGGGGGGTCGAACACTGAAGCTTTCTTT
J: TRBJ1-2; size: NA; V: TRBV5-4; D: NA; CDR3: CASSLGGPNYGYTF; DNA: TGTGCCAGCAGCTTGGGCGGACCTAACTATGGCTACACCTTC
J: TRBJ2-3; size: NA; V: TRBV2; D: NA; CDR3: CVSSGGGSFTDTQYF; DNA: TGTGTCAGCAGTGGGGGCGGGAGTTTCACAGATACGCAGTATTTT
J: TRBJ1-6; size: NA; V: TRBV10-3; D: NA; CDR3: CAISGPVGTPLHF; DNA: TGTGCCATTTCGGGACCCGTGGGGACACCCCTCCACTTT
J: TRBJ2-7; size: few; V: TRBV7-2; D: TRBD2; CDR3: CASSQLLAGGHEQYF; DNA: TGTGCCAGCAGCCAGCTACTAGCGGGAGGCCACGAGCAGTACTTC
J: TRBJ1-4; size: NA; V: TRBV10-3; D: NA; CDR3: CAISESGLRGEKLFF; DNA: TGTGCCATCAGTGAGTCGGGACTGAGAGGTGAAAAACTGTTTTTT
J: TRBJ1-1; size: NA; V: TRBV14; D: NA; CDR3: CASSHRGGANTEAFF; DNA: TGTGCCAGCAGCCACCGAGGGGGGGCGAATACTGAAGCTTTCTTT
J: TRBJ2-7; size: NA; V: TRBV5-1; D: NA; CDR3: CASSLTLAFNEQYF; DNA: TGCGCCAGCAGCTTAACACTAGCTTTCAACGAGCAGTACTTC
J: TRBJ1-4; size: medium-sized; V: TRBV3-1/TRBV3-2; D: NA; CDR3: CASSPRDGLGGEKLFF; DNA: TGTGCCAGCAGCCCCCGGGACGGTCTTGGGGGTGAAAAACTGTTTTTT
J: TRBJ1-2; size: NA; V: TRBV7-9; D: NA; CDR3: CASSLETARYTF; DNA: TGTGCCAGCAGCTTAGAGACAGCCCGCTACACCTTC
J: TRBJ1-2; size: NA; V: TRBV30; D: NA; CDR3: CAWSLGGHYGYTF; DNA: TGTGCCTGGAGTCTCGGTGGTCACTATGGCTACACCTTC
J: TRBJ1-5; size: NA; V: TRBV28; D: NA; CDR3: CANSGGDSNQPQHF; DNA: TGTGCCAACTCTGGGGGGGATAGCAATCAGCCCCAGCATTTT
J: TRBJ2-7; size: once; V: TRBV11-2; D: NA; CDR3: CASSLGTEGAYEQYF; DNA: TGTGCCAGCAGCTTGGGTACTGAGGGTGCCTACGAGCAGTACTTC
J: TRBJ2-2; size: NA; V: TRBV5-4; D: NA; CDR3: CASSLPGHTGELFF; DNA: TGTGCCAGCAGCTTGCCAGGGCACACCGGGGAGCTGTTTTTT
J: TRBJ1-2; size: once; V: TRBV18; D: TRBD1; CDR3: CASSPLDRGSDGYTF; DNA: TGTGCCAGCTCACCACTCGACAGGGGGTCCGATGGCTACACCTTC
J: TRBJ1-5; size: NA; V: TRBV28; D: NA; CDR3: CASSPMSGSGNQPQHF; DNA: TGTGCCAGCAGTCCTATGTCGGGTAGCGGCAATCAGCCCCAGCATTTT
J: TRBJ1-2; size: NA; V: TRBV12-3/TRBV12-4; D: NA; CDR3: CASSLRRLNGYTF; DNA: TGTGCCAGCAGTTTACGTCGGTTGAATGGCTACACCTTC
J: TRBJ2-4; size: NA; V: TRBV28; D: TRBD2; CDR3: CASSPRLAGVAKNIQYF; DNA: TGTGCCAGCAGTCCGAGACTAGCGGGGGTAGCCAAAAACATTCAGTACTTC
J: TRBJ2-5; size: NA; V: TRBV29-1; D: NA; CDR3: CSVELWSRGPKETQYF; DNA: TGCAGCGTTGAATTATGGTCCAGGGGCCCCAAAGAGACCCAGTACTTC
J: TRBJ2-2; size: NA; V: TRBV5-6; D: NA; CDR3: CASSFGGAWTGELFF; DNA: TGTGCCAGCAGCTTTGGGGGGGCTTGGACCGGGGAGCTGTTTTTT
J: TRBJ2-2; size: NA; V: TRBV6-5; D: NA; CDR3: CATERVNTGELFF; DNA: TGTGCCACCGAGCGGGTTAACACCGGGGAGCTGTTTTTT
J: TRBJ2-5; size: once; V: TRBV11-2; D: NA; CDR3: CASSLGLTQETQYF; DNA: TGTGCCAGCAGCTTAGGGTTGACCCAAGAGACCCAGTACTTC
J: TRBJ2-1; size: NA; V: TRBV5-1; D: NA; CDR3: CASRGGGGEQFF; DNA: TGCGCCAGCAGAGGTGGGGGAGGTGAGCAGTTCTTC
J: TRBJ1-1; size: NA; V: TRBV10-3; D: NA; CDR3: CAIKSREFDTEAFF; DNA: TGTGCCATCAAGTCCCGGGAATTCGATACTGAAGCTTTCTTT
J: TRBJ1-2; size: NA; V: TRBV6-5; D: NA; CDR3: CASSLTGTFYGYTF; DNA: TGTGCCAGCAGCCTAACCGGGACATTCTATGGCTACACCTTC
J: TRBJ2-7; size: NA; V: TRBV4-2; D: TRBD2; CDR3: CASSQEPAGVGEQYF; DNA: TGTGCCAGCAGCCAAGAACCAGCGGGAGTAGGCGAGCAGTACTTC
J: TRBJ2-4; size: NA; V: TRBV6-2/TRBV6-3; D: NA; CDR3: CASSWGWNIQYF; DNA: TGTGCCAGCAGCTGGGGGTGGAACATTCAGTACTTC
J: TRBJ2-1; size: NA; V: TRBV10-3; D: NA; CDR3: CATGGLGRGLALNEQFF; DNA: TGTGCCACAGGGGGCTTAGGACGGGGACTAGCCCTCAATGAGCAGTTCTTC
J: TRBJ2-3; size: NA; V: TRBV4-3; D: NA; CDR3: CASSQDLGTDTQYF; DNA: TGCGCCAGCAGCCAAGATCTTGGCACAGATACGCAGTATTTT
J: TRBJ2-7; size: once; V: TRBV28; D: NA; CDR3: CASSPPTAVLGEQYF; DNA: TGTGCCAGCAGTCCTCCCACAGCCGTCCTGGGAGAGCAGTACTTC
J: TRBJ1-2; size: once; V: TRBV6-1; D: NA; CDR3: CASSEVQTVYGYTF; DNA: TGTGCCAGCAGTGAAGTCCAGACCGTTTATGGCTACACCTTC